A single sample gave rise to the 10 T cell receptor beta chains below, sequenced in a study of early T cells in non-severe SARS-CoV-2 infection. TCRdb called the 5' RACE reads again in MiXCR, with one record for every CDR3 protein. Here the sample spans about 60,000 distinct CDR3 sequences, about 12% being singletons. The sample taken for sequencing was whole blood. These TCRs come from an adult who was a healthcare worker with PCR-confirmed SARS-CoV-2 infection or an uninfected control (not recorded which).

This clonotype was detected many times. The chain has TRBV12-3 or TRBV12-4 and TRBJ1-2; possibly TRBD1 for D (5 bases). CDR3 length equals 13 residues. V gave up 10 bases and J gave up 5 bases, with 17 bases separating them. CDR3 DNA: TGTGCCACAGCCGGGACGGCGAATTATGGCTACACCTTC. This sequence encodes CATAGTANYGYTF.

This clonotype came up a few times. This sequence joins TRBV6-1 and TRBJ1-1; D is unclear. From germline, CDR1 is MNHNS and CDR2 SASEGT. CDR3 length: 13 residues. V was pared by 7 bases and J by 1 base, with 10 bases between. DNA of the CDR3: TGTGCCAGCACCAAGCAGGCGAACACTGAAGCTTTCTTT. This sequence encodes CASTKQANTEAFF.

In nucleotides, the CDR3 is TGTGCCAGCAGCTTAAGACAGGGCTTGGGTAATTCACCCCTCCACTTT. Amino acid sequence: CASSLRQGLGNSPLHF. V gene TRBV11-2 combines with J gene TRBJ1-6; 7 bases agree with TRBD1. With V trimmed by 2 bases and J by 6 bases, 7 bases remained unmatched. This CDR3 is 16 amino acids long. CDR1 is SGHAT and CDR2 is FQNNGV in the germline V gene.

This clonotype came up a few times. The rearrangement joins TRBV3-1 to TRBJ2-5; 8 bases are shared with TRBD2. From germline, CDR1 is LGHDT and CDR2 YNNKEL (reference sequence). The CDR3 is made up of 20 amino acids. Trimming took 1 base from V and 2 from J; bases not matched to a gene: 18. The CDR3 protein is CASSQVPYDAGLVDQETQYF. DNA for the CDR3: TGTGCCAGCAGCCAAGTGCCCTATGACGCGGGACTAGTGGATCAAGAGACCCAGTACTTC.

This clonotype occurred many times. CDR3 residues: CASSQGSYEQYF. The DNA for the CDR3 is TGTGCCAGCTCCCAGGGGTCCTACGAGCAGTACTTC. The V and J genes are TRBV3-1 and TRBJ2-7, with D perhaps matching TRBD1 (6 bases). This CDR3 contains 12 residues. V was trimmed by 8 bases and J by 1 base, leaving 9 bases between them. Germline V lookup: CDR1 LGHDT, CDR2 YNNKEL (reference sequence).

Sample share makes this clonotype medium-sized. This chain uses TRBV11-2 with TRBJ2-3, with 11 bases matching TRBD2. V gave up 1 base and J gave up 2 bases; unmatched junction bases: 5. This CDR3 has 17 residues. Per germline, CDR1 SGHAT and CDR2 FQNNGV. CDR3 bases: TGTGCCAGCAGCTTAGTTGGTAGCGGGGGGGACACAGATACGCAGTATTTT. Translation gives CASSLVGSGGDTDTQYF. Variable domain in full (rest from reference TRBV11-2 and TRBJ2-3): EAGVAQSPRYKIIEKRQSVAFWCNPISGHATLYWYQQILGQGPKLLIQFQNNGVVDDSQLPKDRFSAERLKGVDSTLKIQPAKLEDSAVYLCASSLVGSGGDTDTQYFGPGTRLTVL.

This clonotype was detected a few times. The V call is TRBV20-1, the J call TRBJ2-1, with 13 bases that match TRBD2. The V segment lost 4 bases and the J segment 7 bases; nucleotides outside the gene matches: 7. CDR1 is DFQATT and CDR2 is SNEGSKA in the germline V gene (reference sequence). The CDR3 spans 15 residues. This chain's CDR3 is CSAITGTSGKNEQFF. Here the CDR3 DNA reads TGCAGTGCTATTACCGGGACTAGCGGGAAAAATGAGCAGTTCTTC.

This chain connects TRBV2 to TRBJ1-1; a possible D gene is TRBD1 (5 bases). Germline V CDR1 and CDR2: SNHLY, FYNNEI. With 3 bases removed from V and 3 bases from J, the gap between germline ends came to 11 bases. This CDR3 region has 14 residues. Here the CDR3 DNA reads TGTGCCAGCAGTGACGGGTGGGGGGACACTGAAGCTTTCTTT. The encoded protein is CASSDGWGDTEAFF. Looking up the rest from reference TRBV2 and TRBJ1-1 gives the full variable domain: EPEVTQTPSHQVTQMGQEVILRCVPISNHLYFYWYRQILGQKVEFLVSFYNNEISEKSEIFDDQFSVERPDGSNFTLKIRSTKLEDSAMYFCASSDGWGDTEAFFGQGTRLTVV.

This clonotype was recorded at least ten times. The chain has TRBV12-3 or TRBV12-4 and TRBJ2-1; maybe TRBD2 (5 bases). The ends were cut back, 4 bases at V and 0 bases at J, with 10 bases in the middle. The CDR3 totals 15 residues. The CDR3 spells CASSSAVSSYNEQFF. Written as DNA, the CDR3 is TGTGCCAGCAGTTCAGCGGTGAGCTCCTACAATGAGCAGTTCTTC.

The chain employs TRBV11-2 and TRBJ2-5; possible D gene TRBD2, 6 bases. Germline CDR1 SGHAT, CDR2 FQNNGV. CDR3 length equals 14 residues. V lost 7 bases and J lost 1, with 13 bases in between. CDR3 sequence reads: CASISRGSQETQYF. The CDR3 coding sequence is TGTGCCAGCATTTCCCGGGGGTCCCAAGAGACCCAGTACTTC.